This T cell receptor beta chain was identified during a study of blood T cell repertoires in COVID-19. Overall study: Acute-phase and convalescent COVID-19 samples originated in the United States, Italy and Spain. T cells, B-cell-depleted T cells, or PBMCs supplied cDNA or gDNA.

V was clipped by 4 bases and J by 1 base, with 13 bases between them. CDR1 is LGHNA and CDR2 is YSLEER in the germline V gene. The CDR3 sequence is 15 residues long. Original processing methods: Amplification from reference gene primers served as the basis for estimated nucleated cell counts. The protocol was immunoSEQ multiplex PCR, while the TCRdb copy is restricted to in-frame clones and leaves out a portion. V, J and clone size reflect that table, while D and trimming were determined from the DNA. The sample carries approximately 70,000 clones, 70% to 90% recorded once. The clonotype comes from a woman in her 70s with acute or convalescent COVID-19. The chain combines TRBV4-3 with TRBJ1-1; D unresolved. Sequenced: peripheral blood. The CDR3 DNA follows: TGCGCCAGCAGCCCCACTCTTGGAGAGAACACTGAAGCTTTCTTT. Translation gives CASSPTLGENTEAFF.